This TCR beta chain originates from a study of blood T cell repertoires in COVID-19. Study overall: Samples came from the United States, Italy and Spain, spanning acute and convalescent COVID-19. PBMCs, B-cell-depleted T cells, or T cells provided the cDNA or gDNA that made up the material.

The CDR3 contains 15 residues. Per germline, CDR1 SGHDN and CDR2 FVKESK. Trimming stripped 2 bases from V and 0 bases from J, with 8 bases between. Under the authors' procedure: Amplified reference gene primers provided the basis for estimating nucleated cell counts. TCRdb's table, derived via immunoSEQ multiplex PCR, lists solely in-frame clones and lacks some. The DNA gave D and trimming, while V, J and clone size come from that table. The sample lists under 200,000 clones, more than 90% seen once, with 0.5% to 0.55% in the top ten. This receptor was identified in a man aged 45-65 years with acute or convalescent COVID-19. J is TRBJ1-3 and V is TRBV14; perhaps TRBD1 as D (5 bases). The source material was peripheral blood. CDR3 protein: CASSQWGTSGNTIYF. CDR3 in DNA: TGTGCCAGCAGCCAATGGGGCACCTCTGGAAACACCATATATTTT.